This entry lists 10 T cell receptor beta chains sequenced from one sample in a study of blood T cell repertoires in COVID-19. Libraries were prepared by immunoSEQ multiplex PCR; TCRdb keeps only in-frame clonotypes and omits some of them. The sample consists of approximately 40,000 clones, 89% of them appearing once. Sample: peripheral blood. The receptor set was obtained from a human donor in a cohort sampled during active COVID-19.

V usage is TRBV28 and J usage is TRBJ1-2; 11 nucleotides match TRBD1. The CDR3 is 15 amino acids. Germline V gives CDR1 MDHEN, CDR2 SYDVKM. V lost 4 bases to trimming and J lost 3 bases; unmatched junction nucleotides: 4. CDR3 sequence reads: CASSSWTGGDYGYTF. CDR3 bases: TGTGCCAGCAGTTCCTGGACAGGGGGCGACTATGGCTACACCTTC.

The CDR3, as DNA: TGTGCCAGCAGCTTAGTAGGTGACAGGGGTAGCACAGATACGCAGTATTTT. This sequence encodes CASSLVGDRGSTDTQYF. The chain links TRBV11-2 to TRBJ2-3, with 8 positions matching TRBD1. The CDR3 loop spans 17 amino acids. CDR1 is SGHAT and CDR2 is FQNNGV in the germline V gene. The trim removed 1 base at V and 0 bases at J, leaving 6 bases unmatched.

Only one count was recorded for this clone. V and J are TRBV6-5 and TRBJ2-5, with 8 nucleotides matching TRBD2. This CDR3 contains 15 residues. Germline V lookup: CDR1 MNHEY, CDR2 SVGAGI. J gave up 0 bases and V 8 bases, and 8 bases lay outside the gene matches. The CDR3 spells CASGSLAGNQETQYF. The DNA of the CDR3 is TGTGCCAGCGGCAGTCTAGCGGGTAACCAAGAGACCCAGTACTTC.

This sequence joins TRBV30 and TRBJ1-1; 8 nucleotides line up with TRBD1. This CDR3 has 11 amino acids. V dropped 0 bases and J dropped 9; count of bases not matched to a gene: 0. Germline assignment: CDR1 GTSNPN and CDR2 SVGIG (reference sequence). DNA for the CDR3: TGTGCCTGGAGTGTCAGGGGGCAAGCTTTCTTT. It translates to CAWSVRGQAFF.

This chain links TRBV30 with TRBJ2-7; possible D gene TRBD2, 5 bases. Germline values: CDR1 GTSNPN, CDR2 SVGIG (reference sequence). The CDR3 has 14 residues. V lost 4 bases, J lost 6 bases, and 19 bases lay in between. The chain's CDR3 is CAWTPVPRAGEQYF. The CDR3 DNA reads TGTGCCTGGACCCCCGTGCCGAGGGCGGGCGAGCAGTACTTC. The variable domain in full, with the rest retrieved from reference TRBV30 and TRBJ2-7, is SQTIHQWPATLVQPVGSPLSLECTVEGTSNPNLYWYRQAAGRGLQLLFYSVGIGQISSEVPQNLSASRPQDRQFILSSKKLLLSDSGFYLCAWTPVPRAGEQYFGPGTRLTVT.

A few counts support this clone. Other DNA sequences in this specimen translate into the identical CDR3. The V and J genes are TRBV7-8 and TRBJ2-1, with 7 bases aligning to TRBD2. Germline CDR1 is SGHVS and CDR2 is FQNEAQ. V trimming: 1 base; J trimming: 4 bases; junction bases outside the gene matches: 1. The CDR3 covers 14 residues. The CDR3 spells CASSLGTRYNEQFF. The CDR3 bases are TGTGCCAGCAGCTTAGGGACTAGGTACAATGAGCAGTTCTTC.

CDR3 in DNA: TGTGCCAGCAGCTTAGGACAGGGACACTACGAGCAGTACTTC. This gives the protein CASSLGQGHYEQYF. The chain is built from TRBV11-2 and TRBJ2-7; the match to TRBD1 covers 7 bases. Trimming took 1 base from V and 3 from J; bases not matched to a gene: 3. The germline V gene has CDR1 SGHAT and CDR2 FQNNGV. This CDR3 spans 14 amino acids.

Only one count was recorded for this clone. The chain links TRBV19 to TRBJ1-1; TRBD1 aligns across 7 bases. CDR1 LNHDA and CDR2 SQIVND come from the germline V gene (reference sequence). The CDR3 consists of 14 residues. With V trimmed by 4 bases and J by 3 bases, 5 bases remained unmatched. CDR3 sequence: CASSTRQGDTEAFF. CDR3 nucleotide sequence: TGTGCCAGTAGTACCCGACAGGGTGACACTGAAGCTTTCTTT.

The chain combines TRBV14 with TRBJ2-1; weak D call: TRBD2 (5 bases). Germline CDR1 SGHDN, CDR2 FVKESK. Trimming cost V 0 bases and J 14 bases, with 17 bases left between them. The CDR3 loop spans 14 amino acids. The CDR3 reads CASSQDIPQAREFF. CDR3 coding DNA: TGTGCCAGCAGCCAAGATATCCCCCAGGCGAGGGAGTTCTTC.

The rearrangement uses TRBV7-9 and TRBJ1-4; TRBD1 matches at 9 bases. V was pared by 5 bases and J by 7 bases, with 11 bases of the junction left unmatched. This CDR3 has 16 amino acids. Per the germline V gene, CDR1 is SEHNR and CDR2 is FQNEAQ (reference sequence). The CDR3 sequence: CASSRAAGQGSEKLFF. In DNA form, the CDR3 reads TGTGCCAGCAGCCGAGCGGCGGGACAGGGCAGTGAAAAACTGTTTTTT.